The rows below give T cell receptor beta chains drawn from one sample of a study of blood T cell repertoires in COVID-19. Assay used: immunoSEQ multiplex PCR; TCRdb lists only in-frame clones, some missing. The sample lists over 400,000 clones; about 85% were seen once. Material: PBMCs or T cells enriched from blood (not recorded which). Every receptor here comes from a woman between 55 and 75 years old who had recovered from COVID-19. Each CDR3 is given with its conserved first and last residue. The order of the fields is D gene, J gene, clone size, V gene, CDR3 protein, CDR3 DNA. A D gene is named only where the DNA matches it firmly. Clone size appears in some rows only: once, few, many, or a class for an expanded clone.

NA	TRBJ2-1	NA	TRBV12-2	CASRLYRGASYNEQFF	TGTGCAAGTCGCTTGTACAGGGGGGCGTCCTACAATGAGCAGTTCTTC
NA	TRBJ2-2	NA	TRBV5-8	CASRNREDTGELFF	TGTGCCAGCAGAAACAGGGAAGACACCGGGGAGCTGTTTTTT
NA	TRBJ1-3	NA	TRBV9	CASSVGSGVGNTIYF	TGTGCCAGCAGCGTAGGATCCGGGGTAGGAAACACCATATATTTT
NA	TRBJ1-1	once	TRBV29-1	CSVEGQSATEAFF	TGCAGCGTTGAAGGACAGTCGGCAACTGAAGCTTTCTTT
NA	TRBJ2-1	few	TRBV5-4	CASSLDSAGNNEQFF	TGTGCCAGCAGCTTGGACAGCGCGGGGAACAATGAGCAGTTCTTC
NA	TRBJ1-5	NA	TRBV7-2	CASSLMGRSPRSNQPQHF	TGTGCCAGCAGCCTCATGGGCAGGTCCCCTCGTAGCAATCAGCCCCAGCATTTT
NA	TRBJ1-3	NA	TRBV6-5	CASSYGGTGPGNTIYF	TGTGCCAGCAGTTACGGGGGGACGGGCCCTGGAAACACCATATATTTT
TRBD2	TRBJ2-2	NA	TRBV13	CASSLAGGTGELFF	TGTGCCAGCAGCTTAGCGGGGGGCACCGGGGAGCTGTTTTTT
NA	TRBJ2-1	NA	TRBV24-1	CATSDAGRNEQFF	TGTGCCACCAGTGACGCAGGGCGTAATGAGCAGTTCTTC
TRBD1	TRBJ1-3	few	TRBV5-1	CASSFAGTGYGNTIYF	TGCGCCAGCAGCTTCGCCGGGACAGGGTATGGAAACACCATATATTTT
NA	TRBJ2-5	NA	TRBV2	CASSVRGGVEETQYF	TGTGCCAGCAGTGTAAGGGGGGGAGTTGAAGAGACCCAGTACTTC
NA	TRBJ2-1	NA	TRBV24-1	CATSDPYRVYNEQFF	TGTGCCACCAGTGACCCATACAGGGTCTACAATGAGCAGTTCTTC
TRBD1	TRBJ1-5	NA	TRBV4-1	CASSPTGGAQPQHF	TGCGCCAGCAGTCCGACAGGGGGAGCTCAGCCCCAGCATTTT
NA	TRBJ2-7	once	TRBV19	CASSRGQSYEQYF	TGTGCCAGTAGCCGGGGACAATCCTACGAGCAGTACTTC
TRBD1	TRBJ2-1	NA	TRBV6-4	CASSDSGDRADSSYNEQFF	TGTGCCAGCAGTGACTCAGGGGACAGGGCGGATAGCTCCTACAATGAGCAGTTCTTC
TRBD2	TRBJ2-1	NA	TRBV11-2	CASSVPYSGGAPNEQFF	TGTGCCAGCAGCGTACCCTATAGCGGGGGGGCCCCCAATGAGCAGTTCTTC
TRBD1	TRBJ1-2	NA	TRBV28	CASRPNPGQGYGYTF	TGTGCCAGCAGACCAAACCCCGGACAGGGTTATGGCTACACCTTC
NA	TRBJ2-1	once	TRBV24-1	CATSDTTGSSYNEQFF	TGTGCCACCAGTGACACTACAGGGAGCTCCTACAATGAGCAGTTCTTC
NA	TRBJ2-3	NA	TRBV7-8	CASSLVGGLQIGTQYF	TGTGCCAGCAGCTTAGTCGGGGGGCTACAGATTGGTACGCAGTATTTT
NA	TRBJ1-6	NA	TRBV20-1	CSASPQGGNSPLHF	TGCAGTGCTAGTCCACAGGGTGGCAATTCACCCCTCCACTTT
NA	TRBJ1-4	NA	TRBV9	CASAAGQNEKLFF	TGTGCCAGCGCGGCAGGACAGAATGAAAAACTGTTTTTT
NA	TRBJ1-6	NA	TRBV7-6	CASSSTHRSAGVSPLHF	TGTGCCAGCAGCTCGACCCACAGGTCGGCGGGAGTTTCACCCCTCCACTTT
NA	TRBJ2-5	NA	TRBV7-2	CASSQTRDQYF	TGTGCCAGCAGCCAAACGAGGGACCAGTACTTC
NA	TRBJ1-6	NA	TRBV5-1	CASSSTELNSPLHF	TGCGCCAGCAGCTCTACAGAACTTAATTCACCCCTCCACTTT
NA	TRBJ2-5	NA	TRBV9	CASSVTLDRETQYF	TGTGCCAGCAGCGTAACGCTAGACCGAGAGACCCAGTACTTC
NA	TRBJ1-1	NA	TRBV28	CASSFGAVNTEAFF	TGTGCCAGCAGTTTTGGGGCGGTTAACACTGAAGCTTTCTTT
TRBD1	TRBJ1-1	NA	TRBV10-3	CAISERGPAGGRNTEAFF	TGTGCCATCAGTGAGAGGGGTCCGGCAGGGGGGAGGAACACTGAAGCTTTCTTT
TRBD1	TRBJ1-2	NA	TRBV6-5	CASSSYRGRYYGYTF	TGTGCCAGCAGTTCATACAGGGGGCGATACTATGGCTACACCTTC
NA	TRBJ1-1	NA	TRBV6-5	CASRPRQMNTEAFF	TGTGCCAGCCGTCCCAGGCAGATGAACACTGAAGCTTTCTTT
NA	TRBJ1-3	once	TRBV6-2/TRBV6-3	CASSYPGQQNTIYF	TGTGCCAGCAGTTACCCCGGACAGCAAAACACCATATATTTT
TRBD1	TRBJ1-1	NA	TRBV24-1	CATQGAVNTEAFF	TGTGCCACCCAGGGGGCGGTGAACACTGAAGCTTTCTTT
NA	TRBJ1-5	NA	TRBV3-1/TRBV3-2	CASSQDRGQPQHF	TGTGCCAGCAGCCAAGATCGGGGTCAGCCCCAGCATTTT
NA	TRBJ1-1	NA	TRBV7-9	CASTINTEAFF	TGTGCCAGCACCATAAACACTGAAGCTTTCTTT
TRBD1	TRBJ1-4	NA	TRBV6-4	CASSRTGGKVEKLFF	TGTGCCAGCAGCCGAACAGGGGGCAAGGTGGAAAAACTGTTTTTT
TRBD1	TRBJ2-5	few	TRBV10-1	CAMRNGQGETQYF	TGCGCCATGCGGAATGGACAGGGGGAGACCCAGTACTTC
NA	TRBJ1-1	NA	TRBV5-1	CASSMGHTNTEAFF	TGCGCCAGCAGCATGGGACATACGAACACTGAAGCTTTCTTT
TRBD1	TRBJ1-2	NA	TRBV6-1	CASSDRGKGDYGYTF	TGTGCCAGCAGTGACAGGGGGAAGGGGGACTATGGCTACACCTTC
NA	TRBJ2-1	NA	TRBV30	CAWSRKGRVYNNEQFF	TGTGCCTGGAGTAGGAAAGGGCGGGTTTATAACAATGAGCAGTTCTTC
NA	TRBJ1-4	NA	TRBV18	CASSQGQTSTNEKLFF	TGTGCCAGCTCCCAAGGACAGACTTCAACTAATGAAAAACTGTTTTTT
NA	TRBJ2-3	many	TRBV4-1	CASSQVDMGLLQSDTQYF	TGCGCCAGCAGCCAAGTTGATATGGGACTCCTCCAGTCAGATACGCAGTATTTT
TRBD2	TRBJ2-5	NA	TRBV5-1	CASSLGSTSGEQETQYF	TGCGCCAGCAGCTTGGGCTCGACTAGCGGGGAGCAAGAGACCCAGTACTTC
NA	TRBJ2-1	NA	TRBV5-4	CASSSWTGNNPSYNEQFF	TGTGCCAGCAGCTCCTGGACTGGGAATAATCCTTCCTACAATGAGCAGTTCTTC
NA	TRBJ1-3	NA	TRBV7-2	CASSLPRGLGNTIYF	TGTGCCAGCAGCTTACCCAGGGGCCTAGGAAACACCATATATTTT
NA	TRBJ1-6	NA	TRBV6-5	CASTLAQRDNSPLHF	TGTGCCAGCACCCTGGCCCAGAGGGATAATTCACCCCTCCACTTT
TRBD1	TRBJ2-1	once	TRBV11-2	CAASRGQSYNEQFF	TGTGCAGCCTCTCGGGGACAGTCCTACAATGAGCAGTTCTTC
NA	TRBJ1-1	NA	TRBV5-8	CASTAGGSRPEAFF	TGTGCCAGCACCGCCGGGGGAAGTAGACCTGAAGCTTTCTTT
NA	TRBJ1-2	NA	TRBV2	CASSLSYGYTF	TGTGCCAGCAGTCTAAGTTATGGCTACACCTTC
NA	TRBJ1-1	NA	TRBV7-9	CASSLDIMNTEAFF	TGTGCCAGCAGCTTAGACATAATGAACACTGAAGCTTTCTTT
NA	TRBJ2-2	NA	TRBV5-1	CASSLAGGRNTGELFF	TGCGCCAGCAGCTTGGCCGGGGGGCGTAACACCGGGGAGCTGTTTTTT
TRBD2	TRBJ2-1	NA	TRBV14	CASTPGLATINEQFF	TGTGCCAGCACACCGGGACTAGCCACAATCAATGAGCAGTTCTTC
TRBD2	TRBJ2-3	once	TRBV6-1	CASSDGVAGGTDTQYF	TGTGCCAGCAGTGACGGGGTAGCGGGGGGTACAGATACGCAGTATTTT
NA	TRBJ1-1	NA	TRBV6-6	CASSRAGTQNTEAFF	TGTGCCAGCAGCCGCGCCGGGACACAGAACACTGAAGCTTTCTTT
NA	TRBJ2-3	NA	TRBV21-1	CASSKGSRVDTDTQYF	TGTGCCAGCAGCAAAGGTAGTCGGGTAGACACAGATACGCAGTATTTT
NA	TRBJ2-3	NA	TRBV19	CASSIRGIGAGASSTDTQYF	TGTGCCAGTAGTATTCGCGGAATCGGGGCAGGGGCCTCAAGCACAGATACGCAGTATTTT
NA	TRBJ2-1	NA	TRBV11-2	CASSPVPGEEQFF	TGTGCCAGCAGCCCCGTGCCGGGTGAGGAGCAGTTCTTC